This is a list of T cell receptor beta chains from one sample in a study of CD8+ T cells in alopecia areata. The data were produced by immunoSEQ multiplex PCR, yet TCRdb's version contains in-frame clones alone and is incomplete. The sample carries about 210,000 clones, 43% recorded once. The source was CD4+ T cells sorted from blood, collected at approximately week 36, from a patient treated with tofacitinib. These receptor sequences come from a human donor with alopecia areata. The CDR3 runs from the conserved cysteine through the conserved F or W. A D gene is named only where the DNA matches it firmly. The size field is filled for only some rows; it gives once, few, many or a size class.

D: NA; V: TRBV28; size: few; J: TRBJ2-3; CDR3: CASSFSRRGYTDTQYF; DNA: TGTGCCAGCAGTTTCTCCCGGAGGGGGTACACAGATACGCAGTATTTT
D: NA; V: TRBV4-1; size: NA; J: TRBJ2-1; CDR3: CASSQLRTLSSYNEQFF; DNA: TGCGCCAGCAGCCAGCTTCGGACCCTGAGCTCCTACAATGAGCAGTTCTTC
D: TRBD1; V: TRBV2; size: NA; J: TRBJ1-5; CDR3: CASTGTGGWQPQHF; DNA: TGTGCCAGCACCGGGACAGGGGGCTGGCAGCCCCAGCATTTT
D: NA; V: TRBV29-1; size: NA; J: TRBJ2-3; CDR3: CSVEFVADTQYF; DNA: TGCAGCGTTGAATTCGTGGCAGATACGCAGTATTTT
D: NA; V: TRBV30; size: NA; J: TRBJ2-1; CDR3: CARAFGDEQFF; DNA: TGTGCCAGAGCGTTTGGGGATGAGCAGTTCTTC
D: NA; V: TRBV4-1; size: NA; J: TRBJ2-7; CDR3: CASSQDPRTSSSYEQYF; DNA: TGCGCCAGCAGCCAAGACCCGCGGACTTCTAGCTCCTACGAGCAGTACTTC
D: TRBD1; V: TRBV4-1; size: NA; J: TRBJ1-2; CDR3: CASSHQGEGGYTF; DNA: TGCGCCAGCAGCCACCAGGGGGAGGGTGGCTACACCTTC
D: NA; V: TRBV29-1; size: NA; J: TRBJ2-5; CDR3: CSVARQQETQYF; DNA: TGCAGCGTTGCTCGGCAGCAAGAGACCCAGTACTTC
D: NA; V: TRBV18; size: few; J: TRBJ1-2; CDR3: CASSPVGDYGYTF; DNA: TGTGCCAGCTCACCGGTAGGGGACTATGGCTACACCTTC
D: TRBD2; V: TRBV9; size: NA; J: TRBJ2-3; CDR3: CASSVGGAGGLWASTDTQYF; DNA: TGTGCCAGCAGCGTAGGTGGAGCGGGAGGGCTCTGGGCTAGCACAGATACGCAGTATTTT
D: NA; V: TRBV30; size: NA; J: TRBJ2-7; CDR3: CAWRFTGRNYEQYF; DNA: TGTGCCTGGAGGTTCACAGGGCGAAACTACGAGCAGTACTTC
D: NA; V: TRBV29-1; size: NA; J: TRBJ2-6; CDR3: CSVVPRSANVLTF; DNA: TGCAGCGTTGTGCCCCGGTCGGCCAACGTCCTGACTTTC
D: TRBD1; V: TRBV28; size: few; J: TRBJ2-6; CDR3: CASSPGQGADSGANVLTF; DNA: TGTGCCAGCAGTCCCGGACAGGGGGCCGACTCTGGGGCCAACGTCCTGACTTTC
D: NA; V: TRBV28; size: NA; J: TRBJ2-7; CDR3: CASSPRVVSYEQYF; DNA: TGTGCCAGCAGTCCCAGAGTGGTGTCCTACGAGCAGTACTTC
D: NA; V: TRBV7-2; size: NA; J: TRBJ2-3; CDR3: CASSLLGLGDTQYF; DNA: TGTGCCAGCAGCTTACTCGGGTTAGGGGATACGCAGTATTTT
D: TRBD2; V: TRBV2; size: once; J: TRBJ2-1; CDR3: CASSGTSGSYNEQFF; DNA: TGTGCCAGCAGTGGCACTAGCGGATCCTACAATGAGCAGTTCTTC
D: NA; V: TRBV30; size: NA; J: TRBJ1-2; CDR3: CAWTYSNYGYTF; DNA: TGTGCCTGGACTTACTCTAACTATGGCTACACCTTC
D: TRBD1; V: TRBV6-1; size: NA; J: TRBJ2-6; CDR3: CASSVRGDRGAGANVLTF; DNA: TGTGCCAGCAGTGTAAGAGGGGACAGGGGGGCTGGGGCCAACGTCCTGACTTTC
D: NA; V: TRBV20-1; size: few; J: TRBJ1-1; CDR3: CSARRPSEGFF; DNA: TGCAGTGCTAGAAGGCCGAGCGAAGGTTTCTTT
D: TRBD1; V: TRBV29-1; size: few; J: TRBJ2-1; CDR3: CSVAGGGASYNEQFF; DNA: TGCAGCGTTGCAGGGGGTGGAGCGTCCTACAATGAGCAGTTCTTC
D: NA; V: TRBV7-2; size: NA; J: TRBJ1-1; CDR3: CASSPQGLNTEAFF; DNA: TGTGCCAGCAGCCCCCAGGGGCTTAATACTGAAGCTTTCTTT
D: NA; V: TRBV5-6; size: few; J: TRBJ2-6; CDR3: CASSPTFSGANVLTF; DNA: TGTGCCAGCAGTCCAACGTTCTCTGGGGCCAACGTCCTGACTTTC
D: NA; V: TRBV30; size: NA; J: TRBJ2-5; CDR3: CAWSQGVQETQYF; DNA: TGTGCCTGGAGCCAAGGGGTCCAAGAGACCCAGTACTTC
D: NA; V: TRBV27; size: NA; J: TRBJ2-7; CDR3: CASSSTGDPSYEQYF; DNA: TGTGCCAGCAGTTCAACCGGGGACCCCTCCTACGAGCAGTACTTC
D: TRBD2; V: TRBV11-2; size: NA; J: TRBJ2-1; CDR3: CASSSSRTSGSNEQFF; DNA: TGTGCCAGCAGTTCTAGCCGGACTAGTGGAAGCAATGAGCAGTTCTTC
D: TRBD2; V: TRBV2; size: NA; J: TRBJ2-4; CDR3: CASRGTSESIQYF; DNA: TGTGCCAGCAGAGGGACTAGCGAGAGCATTCAGTACTTC
D: NA; V: TRBV15; size: once; J: TRBJ2-7; CDR3: CATSRDRRIEQYF; DNA: TGTGCCACCAGCAGAGATCGGAGGATCGAGCAGTACTTC
D: TRBD2; V: TRBV9; size: NA; J: TRBJ2-1; CDR3: CATSAGAHNEQFF; DNA: TGTGCCACCTCAGCGGGAGCCCACAATGAGCAGTTCTTC
D: TRBD1; V: TRBV7-2; size: NA; J: TRBJ2-7; CDR3: CASSLAGTGVSYEQYF; DNA: TGTGCCAGCAGCTTAGCCGGGACAGGGGTGTCCTACGAGCAGTACTTC
D: NA; V: TRBV29-1; size: few; J: TRBJ2-3; CDR3: CSVAFWAGGLAADTQYF; DNA: TGCAGCGTTGCCTTTTGGGCAGGAGGGTTGGCCGCAGATACGCAGTATTTT
D: TRBD2; V: TRBV5-1; size: once; J: TRBJ2-4; CDR3: CASSLEASGTILAKNIQYF; DNA: TGCGCCAGCAGCTTGGAGGCTAGCGGGACCATTCTAGCCAAAAACATTCAGTACTTC
D: NA; V: TRBV6-6; size: NA; J: TRBJ1-3; CDR3: CASRGTISGNTIYF; DNA: TGTGCCAGCAGGGGGACAATCTCTGGAAACACCATATATTTT
D: NA; V: TRBV14; size: NA; J: TRBJ2-2; CDR3: CASSQLRSTGELFF; DNA: TGTGCCAGCAGCCAACTCAGAAGCACCGGGGAGCTGTTTTTT
D: NA; V: TRBV2; size: NA; J: TRBJ2-4; CDR3: CASSVSAGLAKNIQYF; DNA: TGTGCCAGCAGTGTTTCGGCAGGATTAGCCAAAAACATTCAGTACTTC
D: TRBD1; V: TRBV28; size: NA; J: TRBJ1-2; CDR3: CASSLTPRDSYGYTF; DNA: TGTGCCAGCAGTTTAACTCCCCGGGACAGCTATGGCTACACCTTC